This section outlines one TCR beta chain sequence together with its context. Original analysis: Amplified reference gene primers provided the basis for estimating nucleated cell counts. Produced via immunoSEQ multiplex PCR; TCRdb's table is partial and in-frame only. Clone size and V and J calls were adopted from that table, with D and trimming inferred from the DNA. The table includes a few hundred thousand clones, approximately 86% detected once. The data stem from a study of blood T cell repertoires in COVID-19. V was shortened by 0 bases and J by 2 bases, with 9 bases between the two germline ends. The length of the CDR3 is 14 residues. CDR1 is SGDLS and CDR2 is YYNGEE in the germline V gene.

This sequence was found in a woman aged 70-85 years with COVID-19, enrolled during active disease. Sequencing was carried out using peripheral blood. The chain recombines TRBV9 with TRBJ2-7; D may be TRBD2 (6 bases). The CDR3 DNA follows: TGTGCCAGCAGCGTAGAGGGAGGCCCCTACGAGCAGTACTTC. Amino acids: CASSVEGGPYEQYF. Looking up the rest from reference TRBV9 and TRBJ2-7 gives the full variable domain: DSGVTQTPKHLITATGQRVTLRCSPRSGDLSVYWYQQSLDQGLQFLIQYYNGEERAKGNILERFSAQQFPDLHSELNLSSLELGDSALYFCASSVEGGPYEQYFGPGTRLTVT.